Each of the 3 T cell receptor beta chains below was sequenced from the same sample in a study of shared clonotypes between healthy human individuals. Libraries were prepared by immunoSEQ multiplex PCR; TCRdb keeps only in-frame clonotypes and omits some of them. The sample carries 2 million to 3 million clones, 93% recorded once. The sample consisted of naive CD4+ T cells from PBMCs. Subset specified: CD45RA+ positively selected. The origin of the receptors is a man aged 18-30 years in good health. Some clones in this sample may be carry-over from other donors' samples.

The chain joins TRBV4-1 to TRBJ2-7; D could derive from TRBD1 or TRBD2 (5 bases each). The ends were cut back, 2 bases at V and 2 bases at J, with 10 bases in the middle. Germline CDR1 reads MGHRA; CDR2 reads YSYEKL. The CDR3 covers 14 residues. CDR3 loop: CASSQRDGPYEQYF. CDR3 nucleotide sequence: TGCGCCAGCAGCCAAAGGGACGGACCCTACGAGCAGTACTTC.

The V and J genes are TRBV6-5 and TRBJ2-5; TRBD2 matches at 8 bases. The J call is in doubt because the DNA end fits TRBJ2-7 better. CDR3 length: 14 amino acids. From germline, CDR1 is MNHEY and CDR2 SVGAGI. The CDR3 nucleotides read TGTGCCAGCAGTTCCGGGACTAGTCATTACGAGCAGTACTTC. Amino acid sequence: CASSSGTSHYEQYF.

This clone showed up just a few times. V is TRBV27 and J is TRBJ2-7, with TRBD2 matching 8 bases. The CDR3 covers 14 residues. V dropped 6 bases and J dropped 3; count of bases not matched to a gene: 7. Per germline, CDR1 MNHEY and CDR2 SMNVEV (reference sequence). Here the CDR3 reads CASSLKRESYEQYF. As DNA, the CDR3 is TGTGCCAGCAGCCTTAAGCGGGAGAGCTACGAGCAGTACTTC.